This T cell receptor beta chain was recorded in a study of cytomegalovirus exposure and HLA in healthy donors. Broader study findings: According to a subsequent analysis, TCR clusters identified in the first cohort showed a tendency to co-occur across the roughly 120 validation repertoires. The listing of 150 to 200 TCR beta chains classed them as cytomegalovirus-associated.

Separate from the approximately 700-subject first cohort was the approximately 120-subject validation cohort, to which the donors belonged. Produced via immunoSEQ multiplex PCR; TCRdb's table is partial and in-frame only. The sample has roughly 75,000 clones; around 95% are singletons. The CDR3 loop spans 13 amino acids. From germline, CDR1 is SQVTM and CDR2 ANQGSEA. With 6 bases clipped from V and 1 base from J, the junction kept 5 bases outside the gene matches. Comments on this clone: Its target is unknown.

The sequenced material came from PBMCs. The chain employs TRBV29-1 and TRBJ2-7; 8 bases line up with TRBD1. This receptor was obtained from a man between 18 and 35 years old in good health and CMV-seropositive. CDR3 bases: TGCAGCGTGCTATGGGACAGGTCCTACGAGCAGTACTTC. Translated: CSVLWDRSYEQYF.